A single sample gave rise to the 18 T cell receptor beta chains below, sequenced in a study of blood T cells in healthy people across ages. Next came a second PCR, run for roughly 6 to 11 cycles, which used a sample-barcoded 5' primer along with a J-beta primer mix. A single record per CDR3 protein comes from TCRdb applying MiXCR to the 5' RACE reads. The profile shows hundreds of thousands of distinct CDR3 sequences, about 24% of them singletons. Sequenced input: blood. The receptors were sampled from a man aged 65 to 79 in good health.

The rearrangement uses TRBV14 and TRBJ2-2; tentatively, D is TRBD1 or TRBD2 (5 bases each). Germline V CDR1 and CDR2: SGHDN, FVKESK. Trimming removed 0 bases at V and 5 bases at J, with 13 bases between. The CDR3 sequence is 16 residues long. CDR3 DNA: TGTGCCAGCAGCCAAGAACGAGGGGTCGGAACCGGGGAGCTGTTTTTT. This gives the protein CASSQERGVGTGELFF. Full variable domain (missing parts from reference TRBV14 and TRBJ2-2): EAGVTQFPSHSVIEKGQTVTLRCDPISGHDNLYWYRRVMGKEIKFLLHFVKESKQDESGMPNNRFLAERTGGTYSTLKVQPAELEDSGVYFCASSQERGVGTGELFFGEGSRLTVL.

In this sample, this clonotype turned up a few times. CDR3 amino acids: CASTLPDRGRREQFF. DNA of the CDR3: TGTGCCAGCACCTTACCGGACAGAGGGCGGCGTGAGCAGTTCTTC. The rearrangement joins TRBV5-4 to TRBJ2-1; maybe TRBD1 (6 bases). V dropped 6 bases and J dropped 9 bases, with 22 bases sitting between them. The CDR3 length is 15 residues. Germline-derived CDR1 and CDR2 are SGHNT and YYREEE (reference sequence).

This clonotype was detected a few times. The chain employs TRBV5-1 and TRBJ2-5, with D perhaps given as TRBD1 or TRBD2 (6 bases each). The J call is in doubt because the DNA end fits TRBJ2-1 better. CDR3 size: 15 residues. CDR1 is SGHRS, CDR2 YFSETQ, per germline. This chain's CDR3 is CASSFRTEGGNEQFF. DNA for the CDR3: TGCGCCAGCAGCTTTCGAACTGAAGGGGGGAATGAGCAGTTCTTC.

The chain has TRBV12-3 or TRBV12-4 and TRBJ1-2, with a possible D match to TRBD1 (5 bases). V shed 6 bases and J shed 8 bases, with 19 bases lying between them. The CDR3 has 14 amino acids. CDR3 coding DNA: TGTGCCAGCAGCTCGGACAAGGGGCCGGGCGGCTACACCTTC. Residues: CASSSDKGPGGYTF.

The chain joins TRBV11-2 to TRBJ2-5, with a tentative D call TRBD1 (5 bases). Gene TRBJ2-7 matches the end of the DNA better, so the J call may be wrong. Germline loops: CDR1 SGHAT, CDR2 FQNNGV. This CDR3 comprises 14 residues. DNA of the CDR3: TGTGCCAGCAGCCCCCAACTGGGGCCCTACGAGCAGTACGTC. Protein product: CASSPQLGPYEQYV.

The V gene is TRBV3-1, the J gene TRBJ1-1, with TRBD1 as a possible D gene (6 bases). Trimming took off 0 bases at V and 7 bases at J, with 12 bases between the two ends. This CDR3 has 14 amino acids. Germline assignment: CDR1 LGHDT and CDR2 YNNKEL (reference sequence). The CDR3 spells CASSQEWGQGEAFF. The CDR3 coding sequence is TGTGCCAGCAGCCAAGAATGGGGGCAAGGTGAAGCTTTCTTT. The full variable domain, completed using reference TRBV3-1 and TRBJ1-1, is DTAVSQTPKYLVTQMGNDKSIKCEQNLGHDTMYWYKQDSKKFLKIMFSYNNKELIINETVPNRFSPKSPDKAHLNLHINSLELGDSAVYFCASSQEWGQGEAFFGQGTRLTVV.

This clonotype was detected many times. The V gene is TRBV29-1, the J gene TRBJ2-4; no reliable D call. Trimming cost V 7 bases and J 0 bases, with 10 bases left between them. Germline V lookup: CDR1 SQVTM, CDR2 ANQGSEA. This CDR3 has 13 amino acids. CDR3 region: CSAGGSAKNIQYF. The DNA of the CDR3 is TGCAGCGCCGGTGGTTCAGCCAAAAACATTCAGTACTTC.

The chain employs TRBV5-6 and TRBJ1-2; D is unresolved. The CDR3 has 14 residues. Germline lookup yields CDR1 SGHDT and CDR2 YYEEEE. The V end was cut by 0 bases, the J end by 2 bases, with 8 bases between. DNA for the CDR3: TGTGCCAGCAGCTTGGGGAGGAAGAACTATGGCTACACCTTC. This encodes CASSLGRKNYGYTF.

In its sample, this clonotype was seen a few times. This sequence joins TRBV6-6 and TRBJ1-1, with a weak D call TRBD1 (5 bases). This CDR3 comprises 12 residues. The germline V and J ends were trimmed by 7 bases and 5 bases, with 11 bases remaining between them. The germline V gene has CDR1 MNHNY and CDR2 SVGAGI (reference sequence). CDR3 region: CASIGGGTEAFF. CDR3 nucleotide sequence: TGTGCCAGCATCGGGGGGGGGACTGAAGCTTTCTTT.

This clonotype was detected many times. The chain uses TRBV27 and TRBJ1-4; 8 nucleotides match TRBD1. Losses at the gene ends were 2 bases for V and 8 bases for J; bases not matched to a gene: 7. The germline V gene has CDR1 MNHEY and CDR2 SMNVEV (reference sequence). CDR3 length equals 15 residues. The CDR3 sequence: CASSLQATGGEKLFF. As DNA, the CDR3 is TGTGCCAGCAGTTTACAAGCAACAGGGGGGGAAAAACTGTTTTTT.

A few counts support this clonotype. The chain has TRBV7-3 and TRBJ1-2, with 7 positions matching TRBD1. The trim removed 5 bases at V and 2 bases at J, leaving 8 bases unmatched. The CDR3 is made up of 15 amino acids. The V gene's germline CDR1 is SGHTA and CDR2 FQGTGA. CDR3 amino acids: CASSPSPTGNYGYTF. In DNA form, the CDR3 reads TGTGCCAGCAGCCCCTCCCCGACAGGGAACTATGGCTACACCTTC.

This clonotype was picked up a small number of times. The V call is TRBV21-1, the J call TRBJ2-4; no DNA check was done on the table's D call, TRBD1. TRBV21-1 is tagged as a pseudogene. The CDR3 totals 17 residues. The CDR3 sequence is CASSRQGTGLAKNIQYF. In nucleotides, the CDR3 is TGTGCCAGCAGCCGACAGGGCACGGGGCTAGCCAAAAACATTCAGTACTTC.

CDR3 region: CASSFPGTYGSGANVLTF. The CDR3 coding sequence is TGTGCCAGCAGCTTCCCTGGGACTTACGGCTCTGGGGCCAACGTCCTGACTTTC. This rearrangement joins TRBV7-9 to TRBJ2-6; D is possibly TRBD2 (6 bases). The CDR3 totals 18 residues. Per germline, CDR1 SEHNR and CDR2 FQNEAQ (reference sequence). Trimming pared 3 bases from V and 0 bases from J, leaving 15 bases between.

With respect to this clonotype: This may come from a read error, since a much larger clone is one base off. The V gene is TRBV9, the J gene TRBJ2-1; TRBD2 aligns across 9 bases. The V gene's germline CDR1 is SGDLS and CDR2 YYNGEE. This CDR3 is 15 amino acids long. As DNA, the CDR3 is TGTGCCAGCAGCGTACTAGCGGGAATATACAATGAGCAGCTCTTC. Translated, it gives CASSVLAGIYNEQLF.

This clonotype was counted between two and nine times. The chain has TRBV6-5 and TRBJ2-4; D call uncertain. Trimming cost V 0 bases and J 0 bases, with 9 bases left between them. The CDR3 sequence is 16 residues long. CDR1 is MNHEY, CDR2 SVGAGI, per germline. CDR3 loop: CASSYSEEVAKNIQYF. The CDR3 nucleotides are TGTGCCAGCAGTTACTCTGAGGAAGTAGCCAAAAACATTCAGTACTTC.

This clonotype was picked up many times. The chain carries TRBV6-5 and TRBJ2-2; 7 bases agree with TRBD1. CDR1 MNHEY and CDR2 SVGAGI come from the germline V gene. V trimming: 0 bases; J trimming: 4 bases; junction bases outside the gene matches: 8. CDR3 length: 17 residues. The DNA of the CDR3 is TGTGCCAGCAGTTACTCGAGAGGGGGCGGTGGCACCGGGGAGCTGTTTTTT. Protein sequence: CASSYSRGGGGTGELFF.

The CDR3 loop is CASSEGQGANGYTF. The CDR3 DNA follows: TGTGCCAGCAGCGAGGGACAGGGGGCTAATGGCTACACCTTC. V usage is TRBV9 and J usage is TRBJ1-2; TRBD1 matches at 12 bases. In germline, CDR1 is SGDLS, CDR2 YYNGEE. V lost 3 bases to trimming and J lost 6 bases; unmatched junction nucleotides: 3. This CDR3 has 14 amino acids.

In the case of this clonotype: Mismatch with germline at one junction end may stem from a read error. The chain employs TRBV12-3 or TRBV12-4 and TRBJ1-2; the D is unclear. There are 14 residues in the CDR3. This CDR3 is CASSLRRRSYRYTF. The CDR3 coding sequence is TGTGCCAGCAGTCTACGAAGGCGGTCCTATCGCTACACCTTC.